The source of this TCR beta chain is a study of T cells after yellow fever vaccination. The study's findings and limits: Reappearance after the booster was seen for most primary-vaccination clones, at 95% to 98% CD4 and about 90% CD8.

Trimming removed 4 bases at V and 1 base at J, with 9 bases between. This CDR3 spans 14 amino acids. Germline CDR1 reads SGHRS; CDR2 reads YFSETQ. This clonotype was counted a few times. Antigen: not known. TCRdb called the 5' RACE reads again in MiXCR, with one record for every CDR3 protein. The table has 450,000 to 600,000 distinct CDR3 sequences, approximately 13% seen once. The chain is built from TRBV5-1 and TRBJ2-4; D not resolved. The sequences come from PBMCs, collected on the day of the yellow fever booster vaccination. This TCR came from a man younger than 45 who received the YFV17D yellow fever vaccine. The CDR3 loop reads CASSPANAKNIQYF. The CDR3 coding sequence is TGCGCCAGCAGCCCCGCCAACGCCAAAAACATTCAGTACTTC.